Sequencing of this TCR beta chain was carried out in a study of CD8 T cells in ankylosing spondylitis. Libraries for TCR beta were made by quantitative 5'-RACE with molecular barcodes. Via MiXCR, TCRdb re-called the 5' RACE reads, giving one row per CDR3 protein. The sample consists of about 400,000 distinct CDR3 sequences, more than 20% of them appearing once. Regarding this clonotype: Its antigen is unidentified.

Study-level results: Prior work had noted some motif variants in reactive arthritis blood and synovial fluid. Clones linked to disease, bearing a CD8+ phenotype, were relatively rare in peripheral blood.

The TCR sequence derives from a male donor with ankylosing spondylitis or in good health (not recorded which). Sequenced: blood, either unsorted or a sorted T cell fraction (not recorded which).

The chain's CDR3 is CASGLVEQYF. As DNA, the CDR3 is TGTGCCAGCGGACTAGTGGAGCAGTACTTC. The V call is TRBV10-3, the J call TRBJ2-7, with 7 bases lining up with TRBD2. Germline V gene sequence: CDR1 ENHRY, CDR2 SYGVKD. CDR3 length: 10 amino acids. With 10 bases clipped from V and 7 bases from J, the junction kept 4 bases outside the gene matches.